This entry concerns a single T cell receptor (beta chain). Its matching antigen is unknown. The data were produced by immunoSEQ multiplex PCR, yet TCRdb's version contains in-frame clones alone and is incomplete. Among some 1 million clones listed, about 76% were seen once. This entry comes from a study of shared clonotypes between healthy human individuals. Study-level information: Donors consisted of a couple of women and a few men between 18 and 49. Each donor contributed plates that comprised three CD4 naive, three CD4 memory, two CD8 naive and one CD8 memory.

General observations from the study: Sequencing of the sorted subsets was shown by rarefaction to be incomplete despite large depth.

The CDR3 extends over 13 amino acids. Germline V gene lookup returns CDR1 SQVTM and CDR2 ANQGSEA. Trimming pared 5 bases from V and 5 bases from J, leaving 15 bases between. This clonotype was obtained from a young man in good health. Sequenced: memory CD4+ T cells sorted from blood. Indicated subset: CD45RA-negative fraction. V gene TRBV29-1 combines with J gene TRBJ1-1; D not resolved. The CDR3 nucleotides are TGCAGCGTTCGCATGTGGGTAAATACTGAAGCTTTCTTT. Translating gives CSVRMWVNTEAFF. Full variable domain (rest looked up from reference TRBV29-1 and TRBJ1-1): SAVISQKPSRDICQRGTSLTIQCQVDSQVTMMFWYRQQPGQSLTLIATANQGSEATYESGFVIDKFPISRPNLTFSTLTVSNMSPEDSSIYLCSVRMWVNTEAFFGQGTRLTVV.